This passage covers 4 T cell receptor beta chains from one sample sequenced in a study of blood T cell repertoires in COVID-19. The data were produced by immunoSEQ multiplex PCR, yet TCRdb's version contains in-frame clones alone and is incomplete. The data hold fewer than 250,000 clones, with roughly nine tenths observed a single time. The material sequenced was PBMCs or T cells enriched from blood (not recorded which). The source of these receptors is a man aged 30 to 39 who had recovered from COVID-19.

This chain uses TRBV7-8 with TRBJ2-5; no reliable D call. Germline CDR1 and CDR2: SGHVS and FQNEAQ. This CDR3 is 16 amino acids long. Trimming took off 4 bases at V and 2 bases at J, with 17 bases between the two ends. CDR3 residues: CASSSYATGHQETQYF. As DNA, the CDR3 is TGTGCCAGCAGCTCATACGCGACTGGCCATCAAGAGACCCAGTACTTC.

V is TRBV5-5 and J is TRBJ2-6; D not resolved. The CDR3 spans 18 residues. V was pared by 3 bases and J by 2 bases, with 18 bases between. Germline CDR1 is SGHKS and CDR2 is YYEKEE (reference sequence). CDR3 loop: CASSSTPTVRTGANVLTF. As DNA, the CDR3 is TGTGCCAGCAGCTCCACCCCCACAGTCCGTACTGGGGCCAACGTCCTGACTTTC. Together with reference TRBV5-5 and TRBJ2-6, the CDR3 gives the full variable domain: DAGVTQSPTHLIKTRGQQVTLRCSPISGHKSVSWYQQVLGQGPQFIFQYYEKEERGRGNFPDRFSARQFPNYSSELNVNALLLGDSALYLCASSSTPTVRTGANVLTFGAGSRLTVL.

The genes are TRBV19 and TRBJ2-1; 9 nucleotides align to TRBD2. Germline lookup yields CDR1 LNHDA and CDR2 SQIVND (reference sequence). CDR3 length: 15 amino acids. V shed 5 bases, J shed 0 bases, and the junction held 2 bases outside the gene matches. The CDR3 DNA sequence: TGTGCCAGTAGTGGGGGACTAGCCTCCTACAATGAGCAGTTCTTC. Its translation is CASSGGLASYNEQFF.

This clone has just a few counts. The chain joins TRBV3-1 (or the pseudogene TRBV3-2) to TRBJ2-1; D is uncertain. CDR3 length: 12 residues. Germline-derived CDR1 and CDR2 are LGHDT and YNNKEL (reference sequence). The ends were cut back, 1 base at V and 7 bases at J, with 5 bases in the middle. The CDR3 spells CASSQARNEQFF. The CDR3 nucleotides read TGTGCCAGCAGCCAAGCGAGAAATGAGCAGTTCTTC.